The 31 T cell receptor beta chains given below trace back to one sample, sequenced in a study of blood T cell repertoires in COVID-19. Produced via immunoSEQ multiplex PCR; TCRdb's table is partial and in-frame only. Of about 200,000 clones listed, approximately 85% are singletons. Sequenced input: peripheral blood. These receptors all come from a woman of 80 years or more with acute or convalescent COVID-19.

Written as DNA, the CDR3 is TGTGCCAGCTCACCGGGTGTCGGGACAGGGTGGTCACCCCTCCACTTT. Translating gives CASSPGVGTGWSPLHF. The gene calls are TRBV18 and TRBJ1-6, with 9 bases matching TRBD1. V lost 3 bases and J lost 10; bases outside the gene matches: 10. This CDR3 is built from 16 residues. From germline, CDR1 is KGHSH and CDR2 LQKENI.

DNA of the CDR3: TGTGCCACCAGGAGCGGGCGCTCCTACGAGCAGTACTTC. This encodes CATRSGRSYEQYF. The chain uses TRBV15 and TRBJ2-7, with TRBD2 as a possible D gene (6 bases). V was pared by 6 bases and J by 0 bases, with 9 bases between. Germline values: CDR1 LNHNV, CDR2 YYDKDF (reference sequence). The CDR3 covers 13 residues.

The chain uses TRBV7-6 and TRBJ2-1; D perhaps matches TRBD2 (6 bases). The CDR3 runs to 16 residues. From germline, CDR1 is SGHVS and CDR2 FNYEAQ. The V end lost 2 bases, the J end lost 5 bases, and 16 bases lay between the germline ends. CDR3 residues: CASSLFSRTTNNEQFF. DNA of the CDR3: TGTGCCAGCAGCTTATTCTCGCGGACTACTAACAATGAGCAGTTCTTC.

DNA for the CDR3: TGTGCCAGCAGCTTAGTTCGTTCAGATACGCAGTATTTT. It encodes CASSLVRSDTQYF. V and J are TRBV7-2 and TRBJ2-3; no definite D call. V lost 1 base and J 4 bases, leaving 6 bases between the germline ends. CDR1 and CDR2 (germline): SGHTA, FQGNSA. The CDR3 consists of 13 residues.

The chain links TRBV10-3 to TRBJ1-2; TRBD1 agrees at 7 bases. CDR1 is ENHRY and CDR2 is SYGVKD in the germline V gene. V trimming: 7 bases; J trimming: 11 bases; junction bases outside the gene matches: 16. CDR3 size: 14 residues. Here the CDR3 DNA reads TGTGCCATCACCGCACAGGGGCTGGCTATAGGGTACACCTTC. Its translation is CAITAQGLAIGYTF.

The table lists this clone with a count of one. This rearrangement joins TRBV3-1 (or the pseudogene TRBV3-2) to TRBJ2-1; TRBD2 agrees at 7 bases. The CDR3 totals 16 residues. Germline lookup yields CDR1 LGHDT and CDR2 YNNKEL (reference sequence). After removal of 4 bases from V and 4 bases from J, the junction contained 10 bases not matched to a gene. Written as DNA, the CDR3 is TGTGCCAGCAGCCGGGAGGGACTACAGACTTACAATGAGCAGTTCTTC. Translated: CASSREGLQTYNEQFF.

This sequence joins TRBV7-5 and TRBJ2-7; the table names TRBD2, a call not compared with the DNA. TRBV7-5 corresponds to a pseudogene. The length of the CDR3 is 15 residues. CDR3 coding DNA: TGTGCCAGAAGCAGAGGGGGGGGTACCCCCTACGAGCAGTACTTC. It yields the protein CARSRGGGTPYEQYF.

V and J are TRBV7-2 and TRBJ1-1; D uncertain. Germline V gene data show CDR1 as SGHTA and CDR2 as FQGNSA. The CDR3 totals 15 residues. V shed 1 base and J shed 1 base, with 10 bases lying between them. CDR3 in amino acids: CASSLETIRNTEAFF. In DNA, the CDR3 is TGTGCCAGCAGCTTAGAGACAATAAGGAACACTGAAGCTTTCTTT.

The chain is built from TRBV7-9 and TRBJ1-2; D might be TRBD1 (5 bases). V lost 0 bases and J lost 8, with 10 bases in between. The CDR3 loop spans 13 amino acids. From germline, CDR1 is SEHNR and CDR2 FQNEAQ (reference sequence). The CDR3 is CASSLAGGFGYTF. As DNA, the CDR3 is TGTGCCAGCAGCTTAGCGGGGGGATTCGGCTACACCTTC.

The CDR3 coding sequence is TGTGCCAGCAGTTTACGGGACAGGTGGCCCTACGAGCAGTACTTC. Protein product: CASSLRDRWPYEQYF. The V gene is TRBV6-5, the J gene TRBJ2-7, with 8 bases aligning to TRBD1. Per the germline V gene, CDR1 is MNHEY and CDR2 is SVGAGI. The CDR3 has 15 residues. Trimming took 4 bases from V and 2 from J; bases not matched to a gene: 7.

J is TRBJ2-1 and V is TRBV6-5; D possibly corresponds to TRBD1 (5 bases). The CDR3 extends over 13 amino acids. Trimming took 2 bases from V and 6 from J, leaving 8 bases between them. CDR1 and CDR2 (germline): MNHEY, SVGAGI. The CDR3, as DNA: TGTGCCAGCAGTTACCCTCAGGGCAATGAGCAGTTCTTC. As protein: CASSYPQGNEQFF.

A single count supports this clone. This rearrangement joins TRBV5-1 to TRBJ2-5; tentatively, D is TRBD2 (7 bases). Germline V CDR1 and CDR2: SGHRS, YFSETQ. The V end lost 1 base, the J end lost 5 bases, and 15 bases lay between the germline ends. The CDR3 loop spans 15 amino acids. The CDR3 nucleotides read TGCGCCAGCAGCTTGCGGGTTTCGGGGGGCGAGACCCAGTACTTC. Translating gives CASSLRVSGGETQYF.

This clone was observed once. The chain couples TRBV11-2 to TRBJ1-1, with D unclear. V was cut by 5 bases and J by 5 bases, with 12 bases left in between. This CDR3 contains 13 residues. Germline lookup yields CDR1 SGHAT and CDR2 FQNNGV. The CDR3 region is CASSAPGVTEAFF. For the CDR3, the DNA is TGTGCCAGCAGCGCCCCCGGGGTGACTGAAGCTTTCTTT.

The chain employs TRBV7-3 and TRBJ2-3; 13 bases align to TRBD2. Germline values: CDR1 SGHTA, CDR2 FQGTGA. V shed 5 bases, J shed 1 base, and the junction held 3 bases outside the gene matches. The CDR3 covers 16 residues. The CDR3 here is CASSGTSGVGTDTQYF. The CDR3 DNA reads TGTGCCAGCAGCGGGACTAGCGGGGTCGGCACAGATACGCAGTATTTT.

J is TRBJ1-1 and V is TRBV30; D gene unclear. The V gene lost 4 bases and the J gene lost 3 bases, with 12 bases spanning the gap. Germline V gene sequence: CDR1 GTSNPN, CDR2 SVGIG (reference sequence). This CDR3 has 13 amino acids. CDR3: CAWTRVVYTEAFF. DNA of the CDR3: TGTGCCTGGACCCGAGTTGTTTACACTGAAGCTTTCTTT.

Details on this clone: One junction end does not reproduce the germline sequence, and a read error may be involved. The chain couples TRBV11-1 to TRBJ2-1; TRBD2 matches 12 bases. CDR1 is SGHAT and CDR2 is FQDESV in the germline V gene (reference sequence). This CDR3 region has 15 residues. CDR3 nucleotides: TGTGCCAGCACCTTAGGACTAGCGGGAATACGTGAGCAGTTCTTC. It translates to CASTLGLAGIREQFF.

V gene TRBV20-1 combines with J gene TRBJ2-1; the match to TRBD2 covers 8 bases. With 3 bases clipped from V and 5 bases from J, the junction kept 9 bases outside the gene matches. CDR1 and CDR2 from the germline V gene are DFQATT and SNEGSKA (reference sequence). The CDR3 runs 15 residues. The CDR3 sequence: CSASGGSGANNEQFF. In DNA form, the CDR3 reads TGCAGTGCTAGTGGGGGTAGCGGGGCCAACAATGAGCAGTTCTTC.

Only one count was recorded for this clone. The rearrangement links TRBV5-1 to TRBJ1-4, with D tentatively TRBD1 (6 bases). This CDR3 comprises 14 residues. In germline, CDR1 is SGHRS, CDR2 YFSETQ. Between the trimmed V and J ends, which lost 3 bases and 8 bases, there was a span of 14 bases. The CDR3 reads CASSWDGQNEKLFF. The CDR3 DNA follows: TGCGCCAGCAGCTGGGATGGACAGAACGAAAAACTGTTTTTT.

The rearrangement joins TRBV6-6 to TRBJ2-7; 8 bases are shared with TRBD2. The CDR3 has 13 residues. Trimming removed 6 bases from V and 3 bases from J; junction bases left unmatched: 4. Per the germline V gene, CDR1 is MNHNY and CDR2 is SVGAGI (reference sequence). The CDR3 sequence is CASRAGEVYEQYF. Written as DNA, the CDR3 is TGTGCCAGCAGAGCGGGAGAGGTCTACGAGCAGTACTTC.

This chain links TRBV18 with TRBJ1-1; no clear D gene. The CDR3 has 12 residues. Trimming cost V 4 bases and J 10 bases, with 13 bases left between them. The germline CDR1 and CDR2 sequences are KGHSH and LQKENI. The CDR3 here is CASSRGDSGAFF. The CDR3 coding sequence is TGTGCCAGCTCACGTGGCGACTCTGGAGCTTTCTTT.

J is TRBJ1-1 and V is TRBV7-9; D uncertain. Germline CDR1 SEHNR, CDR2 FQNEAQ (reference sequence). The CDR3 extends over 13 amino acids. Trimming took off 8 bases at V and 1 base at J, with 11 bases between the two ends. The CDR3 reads CASRISENTEAFF. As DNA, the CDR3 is TGTGCCAGCCGGATAAGCGAGAACACTGAAGCTTTCTTT.

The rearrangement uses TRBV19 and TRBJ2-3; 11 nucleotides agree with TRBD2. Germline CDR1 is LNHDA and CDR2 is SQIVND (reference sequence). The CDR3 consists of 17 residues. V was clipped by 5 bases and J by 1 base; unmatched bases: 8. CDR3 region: CASSVPLLAGGTDTQYF. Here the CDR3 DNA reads TGTGCCAGTAGTGTACCGCTACTAGCGGGGGGCACAGATACGCAGTATTTT.

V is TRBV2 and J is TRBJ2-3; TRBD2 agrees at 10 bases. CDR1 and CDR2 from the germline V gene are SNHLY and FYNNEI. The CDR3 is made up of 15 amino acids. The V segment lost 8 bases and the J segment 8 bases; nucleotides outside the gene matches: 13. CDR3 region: CASRASGSTPATQYF. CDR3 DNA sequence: TGTGCCAGCCGTGCTAGCGGGAGTACCCCGGCTACGCAGTATTTT.

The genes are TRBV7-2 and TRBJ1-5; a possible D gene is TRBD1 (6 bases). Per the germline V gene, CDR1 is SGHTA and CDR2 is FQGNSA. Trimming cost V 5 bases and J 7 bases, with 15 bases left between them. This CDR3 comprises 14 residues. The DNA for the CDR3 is TGTGCCAGCAGCCCCTCCGCCGGACAGCAGCCCCAGCATTTT. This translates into CASSPSAGQQPQHF. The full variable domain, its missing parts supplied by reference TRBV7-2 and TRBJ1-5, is GAGVSQSPSNKVTEKGKDVELRCDPISGHTALYWYRQSLGQGLEFLIYFQGNSAPDKSGLPSDRFSAERTGGSVSTLTIQRTQQEDSAVYLCASSPSAGQQPQHFGDGTRLSIL.

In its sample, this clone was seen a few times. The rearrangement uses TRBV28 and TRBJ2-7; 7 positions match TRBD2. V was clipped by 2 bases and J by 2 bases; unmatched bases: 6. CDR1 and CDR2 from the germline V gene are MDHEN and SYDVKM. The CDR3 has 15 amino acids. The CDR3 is CASSLGGAGPYEQYF. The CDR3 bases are TGTGCCAGCAGTTTAGGGGGAGCGGGACCCTACGAGCAGTACTTC.

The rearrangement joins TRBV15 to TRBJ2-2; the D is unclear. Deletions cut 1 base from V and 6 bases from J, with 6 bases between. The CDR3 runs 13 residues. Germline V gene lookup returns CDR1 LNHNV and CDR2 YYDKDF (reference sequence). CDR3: CATSRVRSGELFF. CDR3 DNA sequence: TGTGCCACCAGCAGAGTCCGGTCCGGGGAGCTGTTTTTT.

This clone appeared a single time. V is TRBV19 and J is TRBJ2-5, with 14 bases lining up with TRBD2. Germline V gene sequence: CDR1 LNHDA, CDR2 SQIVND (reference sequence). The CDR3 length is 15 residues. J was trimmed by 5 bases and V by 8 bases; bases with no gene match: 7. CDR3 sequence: CASGTSGSKWETQYF. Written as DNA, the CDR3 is TGTGCCAGTGGGACTAGCGGGAGTAAGTGGGAGACCCAGTACTTC.

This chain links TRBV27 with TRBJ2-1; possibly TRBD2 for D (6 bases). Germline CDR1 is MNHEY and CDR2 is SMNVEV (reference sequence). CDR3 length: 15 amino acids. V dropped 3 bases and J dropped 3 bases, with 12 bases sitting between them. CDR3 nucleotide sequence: TGTGCCAGCAGTTTCGACCGGGAGCTCTACAATGAGCAGTTCTTC. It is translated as CASSFDRELYNEQFF.

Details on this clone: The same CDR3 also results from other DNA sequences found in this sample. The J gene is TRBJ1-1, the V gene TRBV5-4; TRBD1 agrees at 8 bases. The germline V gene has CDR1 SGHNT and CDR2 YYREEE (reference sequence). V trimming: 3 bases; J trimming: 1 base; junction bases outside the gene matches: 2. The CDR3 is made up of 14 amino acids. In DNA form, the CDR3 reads TGTGCCAGCAGCTCCGGACAGGGGAACACTGAAGCTTTCTTT. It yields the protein CASSSGQGNTEAFF.

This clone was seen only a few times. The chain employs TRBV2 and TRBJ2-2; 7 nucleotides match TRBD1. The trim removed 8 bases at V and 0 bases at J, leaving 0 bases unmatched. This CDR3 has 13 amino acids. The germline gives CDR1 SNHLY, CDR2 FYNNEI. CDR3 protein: CASGTANTGELFF. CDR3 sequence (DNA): TGTGCCAGCGGGACAGCGAACACCGGGGAGCTGTTTTTT. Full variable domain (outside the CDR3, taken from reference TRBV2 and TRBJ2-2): EPEVTQTPSHQVTQMGQEVILRCVPISNHLYFYWYRQILGQKVEFLVSFYNNEISEKSEIFDDQFSVERPDGSNFTLKIRSTKLEDSAMYFCASGTANTGELFFGEGSRLTVL.

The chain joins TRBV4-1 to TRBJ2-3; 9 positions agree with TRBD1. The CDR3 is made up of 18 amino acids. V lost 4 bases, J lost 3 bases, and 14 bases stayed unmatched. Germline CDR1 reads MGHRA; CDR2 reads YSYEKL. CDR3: CASSRQFGTGSLTDTQYF. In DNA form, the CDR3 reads TGCGCCAGCAGCCGCCAATTTGGGACAGGGAGTTTGACAGATACGCAGTATTTT.